Below, 2 T cell receptor beta chains from the same sample are listed, as sequenced in a study of T-cell memory formation after mild COVID-19. From the 5' RACE reads, TCRdb called clonotypes with MiXCR, one entry per CDR3 protein. The sample has some 410,000 distinct CDR3 sequences, 23% seen once; the top ten hold less than 15%. What was sequenced was PBMCs or a T cell subset sorted from them (not recorded which). The source is an adult woman who had mild COVID-19 (a few samples of this study predate the infection). Cell type and time point are not known.

This chain connects TRBV9 to TRBJ2-5, with 13 bases aligning to TRBD2. Germline loops: CDR1 SGDLS, CDR2 YYNGEE. CDR3 length equals 16 residues. The J segment lost 5 bases and the V segment lost 3 bases, leaving 7 bases of the junction unmatched. The CDR3 loop is CASSGEGLAGAETQYF. The DNA of the CDR3 is TGTGCCAGCAGCGGGGAAGGACTAGCGGGAGCGGAGACCCAGTACTTC. Filled out from reference TRBV9 and TRBJ2-5, the complete variable domain reads DSGVTQTPKHLITATGQRVTLRCSPRSGDLSVYWYQQSLDQGLQFLIQYYNGEERAKGNILERFSAQQFPDLHSELNLSSLELGDSALYFCASSGEGLAGAETQYFGPGTRLLVL.

V is TRBV20-1 and J is TRBJ2-3, with D perhaps matching TRBD1 (5 bases). With 4 bases removed from V and 2 bases from J, the gap between germline ends came to 13 bases. This CDR3 has 14 amino acids. CDR1 is DFQATT, CDR2 SNEGSKA, per germline (reference sequence). The CDR3, as DNA: TGCAGTGCTACACCGACAGTTTACACAGATACGCAGTATTTT. Its protein product is CSATPTVYTDTQYF.